The 6 T cell receptor beta chains reported below all come from one sample, sequenced in a study of T cell clonality in common variable immunodeficiency. Here immunoSEQ multiplex PCR was the method, and the copy in TCRdb shows in-frame clones only, minus some. Observed in the sample are fewer than 60,000 clones, none of them singletons. The sequenced material came from peripheral blood mononuclear cells. These receptors came from a person aged 18 to 69 in good health.

This clone was observed at least ten times. The read comes to an end 3 residues before the CDR3 does, leaving the germline J gene to fill in the end. The chain uses TRBV5-3 and TRBJ1-4; D is possibly TRBD1 (5 bases). TRBV5-3 is identified as an open reading frame with a role that is uncertain. The V end was cut by 4 bases, the J end by 7 bases, with 17 bases between. The CDR3 totals 15 residues. CDR3 sequence reads: CARSGDGGEGEKLFF. The part of the CDR3 DNA that was read is TGTGCCAGAAGCGGAGACGGGGGTGAGGGTGAAAAA.

As concerns this clone: The CDR3 end is not reached by the read, which stops 3 residues before it; the germline J gene fills it in. This chain uses TRBV11-1 with TRBJ1-4, with D unclear. This CDR3 has 13 amino acids. CDR1 and CDR2 from the germline V gene are SGHAT and FQDESV (reference sequence). Trimming left V 5 bases short and J 7 bases short, with 11 bases between. The sequenced part of the CDR3 DNA is TGTGCCAGCAGCCCCGGTGAGGGTGAAAAA. It translates to CASSPGEGEK. The CDR3, in full, reads CASSPGEGEKLFF. The variable domain in full, with the rest retrieved from reference TRBV11-1 and TRBJ1-4, is EAEVAQSPRYKITEKSQAVAFWCDPISGHATLYWYRQILGQGPELLVQFQDESVVDDSQLPKDRFSAERLKGVDSTLKIQPAELGDSAMYLCASSPGEGEKLFFGSGTQLSVL.

The sample holds many counts of this clone. The read falls 3 residues short of the CDR3 end, and the missing part is taken from the germline J gene. V gene TRBV19 combines with J gene TRBJ2-2; 7 nucleotides align to TRBD1. This CDR3 has 16 residues. The trim removed 5 bases at V and 4 bases at J, leaving 10 bases unmatched. Germline V gives CDR1 LNHDA, CDR2 SQIVND (reference sequence). The CDR3 region is CASSYRDSRSTGELFF. The covered CDR3 bases are TGTGCCAGTAGTTACCGGGACAGCCGCTCCACCGGGGAG.

This clone was seen at least ten times. The read terminates 3 residues before the CDR3 end, so the remaining end is supplied by the germline J gene. The genes are TRBV7-3 and TRBJ2-3, with 10 bases identical to TRBD2. Germline CDR1 SGHTA, CDR2 FQGTGA. This CDR3 has 16 amino acids. After removal of 4 bases from V and 0 bases from J, the junction contained 4 bases not matched to a gene. The CDR3 bases that were read are TGTGCCAGCAGCTCCCGGACTAGCGGTAGCACAGATACG. As protein: CASSSRTSGSTDT. The whole CDR3 region reads CASSSRTSGSTDTQYF. Full variable domain (rest looked up from reference TRBV7-3 and TRBJ2-3): GAGVSQTPSNKVTEKGKYVELRCDPISGHTALYWYRQSLGQGPEFLIYFQGTGAADDSGLPNDRFFAVRPEGSVSTLKIQRTERGDSAVYLCASSSRTSGSTDTQYFGPGTRLTVL.

This clone showed up many times. The read terminates 3 residues ahead of where the CDR3 ends, so the germline J gene completes it. V gene TRBV6-1 combines with J gene TRBJ2-3; D unresolved. The germline gives CDR1 MNHNS, CDR2 SASEGT. Trimming took off 3 bases at V and 1 base at J, with 11 bases between the two ends. There are 15 residues in the CDR3. This chain's CDR3 is CASSDGSSRTDTQYF. The CDR3 bases that were read are TGTGCCAGCAGTGATGGTAGCAGTCGCACAGATACG.

This clone has at least ten counts. The read ends 3 residues shy of where the CDR3 ends; the end is completed using the germline J gene. V and J are TRBV5-1 and TRBJ2-7; TRBD1 matches at 9 bases. Trimming cost V 0 bases and J 2 bases; bases outside gene matches: 3. From germline, CDR1 is SGHRS and CDR2 YFSETQ. The CDR3 runs 15 residues. CDR3 bases read: TGCGCCAGCAGCTTGGGGACAGGGGTAACCTACGAG. It translates to CASSLGTGVTYE. The full CDR3 protein reads CASSLGTGVTYEQYF.